This T cell receptor (beta chain) derives from a study of blood T cell repertoires in COVID-19. Study details: PBMCs, B-cell-depleted T cells, or T cells were the source of the cDNA or gDNA that made up the material.

Libraries were prepared by immunoSEQ multiplex PCR; TCRdb keeps only in-frame clonotypes and omits some of them. Of about 200,000 clones listed, around four fifths are singletons. Patients of the Seattle cohort, enrolled during active infection, were followed longitudinally. The CDR3 totals 14 residues. V lost 3 bases and J lost 0, with 8 bases in between. Germline V lookup: CDR1 SGHRS, CDR2 YFSETQ. Sequencing was carried out using peripheral blood. V and J are TRBV5-1 and TRBJ2-3; D uncertain. The TCR was taken from a man aged 55 to 70 with COVID-19, enrolled during active disease. This CDR3 reads CASSSSVSTDTQYF. The CDR3 nucleotides are TGCGCCAGCAGCTCATCAGTAAGCACAGATACGCAGTATTTT. The full variable domain, rest sourced from reference TRBV5-1 and TRBJ2-3, is KAGVTQTPRYLIKTRGQQVTLSCSPISGHRSVSWYQQTPGQGLQFLFEYFSETQRNKGNFPGRFSGRQFSNSRSEMNVSTLELGDSALYLCASSSSVSTDTQYFGPGTRLTVL.